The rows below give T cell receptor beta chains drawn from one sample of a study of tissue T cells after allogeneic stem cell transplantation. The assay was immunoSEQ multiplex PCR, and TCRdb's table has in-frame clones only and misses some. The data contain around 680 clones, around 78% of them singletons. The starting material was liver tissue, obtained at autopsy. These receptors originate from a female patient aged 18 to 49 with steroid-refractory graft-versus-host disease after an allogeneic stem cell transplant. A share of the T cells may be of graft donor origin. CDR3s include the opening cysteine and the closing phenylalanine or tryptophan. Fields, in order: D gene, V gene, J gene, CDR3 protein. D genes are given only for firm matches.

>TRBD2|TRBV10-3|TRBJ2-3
CAISESNSGRASTDTQYF
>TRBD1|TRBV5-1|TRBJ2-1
CASSSGQVYEQFF
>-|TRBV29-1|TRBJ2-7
CSVKTVDYEQYF
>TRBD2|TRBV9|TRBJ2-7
CASSVALAGGPAGEQYF
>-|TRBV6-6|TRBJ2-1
CASSYSIWHEQFF
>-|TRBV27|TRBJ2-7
CASNNGGLEQYF
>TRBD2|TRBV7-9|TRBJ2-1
CASSGTSGPSSYNEQFF
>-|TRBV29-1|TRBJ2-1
CSVALGSGNEQFF
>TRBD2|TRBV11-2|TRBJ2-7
CASSLVRGRTYEQYF
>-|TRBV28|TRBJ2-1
CASSGTLTYNEQFF
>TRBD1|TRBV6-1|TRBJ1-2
CASRELKWTGGNYGYTF
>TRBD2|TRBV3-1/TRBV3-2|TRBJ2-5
CASSHNPKGGETQYF
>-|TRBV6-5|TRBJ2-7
CASSLGPSYEQYF
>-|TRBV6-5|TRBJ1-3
CASSYWTSSGNTIYF
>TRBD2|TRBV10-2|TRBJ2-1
CASTILAGGPNEQFF
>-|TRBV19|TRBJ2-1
CASSIRGPSSYNEQFF